These 23 T cell receptor beta chains share one sample of origin, sequenced in a study of blood T cell repertoires in COVID-19. Clones were read by immunoSEQ multiplex PCR, and TCRdb kept only the in-frame ones, dropping some. The sample consists of over 350,000 clones, approximately 93% of them appearing once. Sequencing used PBMCs or T cells enriched from blood (not recorded which). The receptors originated from a woman between 40 and 50 years old who had been exposed to COVID-19.

This clone was seen more than once but under ten times. The rearrangement joins TRBV5-1 to TRBJ2-3, with TRBD1 as a possible D gene (5 bases). Germline V CDR1 and CDR2: SGHRS, YFSETQ. This CDR3 has 14 residues. Trimming took 0 bases from V and 5 from J, leaving 10 bases between them. The CDR3 spells CASSLEARVDTQYF. In DNA form, the CDR3 reads TGCGCCAGCAGCTTGGAGGCCAGGGTAGATACGCAGTATTTT.

As regards this clone: One end of the junction fails to match germline, which may point to a read error. The chain links TRBV7-2 to TRBJ2-1; the match to TRBD2 covers 8 bases. The CDR3 is 12 amino acids. CDR1 SGHTA and CDR2 FQGNSA come from the germline V gene. DNA for the CDR3: TGTGCCAGCAGCCCCCCGGGACTAGGCATCCTCTTC. Translated: CASSPPGLGILF.

The chain is built from TRBV11-3 and TRBJ2-2, with D possibly TRBD2 on 5 matching bases. Per the germline V gene, CDR1 is SGHNT and CDR2 is YENEEA. V lost 7 bases, J lost 2 bases, and 11 bases lay in between. CDR3 length equals 14 residues. The CDR3 DNA is TGTGCCAGCAAAGCGGCGCCCAACACCGGGGAGCTGTTTTTT. It yields the protein CASKAAPNTGELFF.

CDR3 amino acids: CATGNSGQGTNEQFF. CDR3 sequence (DNA): TGTGCCACCGGAAACTCGGGACAGGGGACGAATGAGCAGTTCTTC. V gene TRBV24-1 combines with J gene TRBJ2-1; 10 nucleotides agree with TRBD1. This CDR3 has 15 residues. J was trimmed by 7 bases and V by 9 bases; bases with no gene match: 11. Germline assignment: CDR1 KGHDR and CDR2 SFDVKD.

The chain carries TRBV12-3 or TRBV12-4 and TRBJ1-2, with D perhaps TRBD1 (6 bases). Trimming took off 3 bases at V and 5 bases at J, with 7 bases between the two ends. The CDR3 covers 12 residues. CDR3 sequence: CASSFRGYGYTF. The CDR3 DNA is TGTGCCAGCAGTTTCAGGGGATATGGCTACACCTTC.

Comments on this clone: Compared with germline, one end of the junction differs, possibly owing to a read error. The V gene is TRBV18, the J gene TRBJ1-1; the D is unclear. The CDR3 has 12 residues. Germline V CDR1 and CDR2: KGHSH, LQKENI. The CDR3 coding sequence is TGTGCCAGCTCTCCACGGCCCACTGAAGCTTTCTTT. This gives the protein CASSPRPTEAFF.

The V and J genes are TRBV24-1 and TRBJ2-5; 11 positions match TRBD1. J was trimmed by 4 bases and V by 5 bases; bases with no gene match: 5. The CDR3 covers 15 residues. Germline V lookup: CDR1 KGHDR, CDR2 SFDVKD. CDR3 coding DNA: TGTGCCACCAGTGGCGGACAGGGGGCCGTAGAGACCCAGTACTTC. It is translated as CATSGGQGAVETQYF.

For this clone: This same CDR3 is encoded by further DNA sequences in the sample. V usage is TRBV19 and J usage is TRBJ1-2, with 9 bases aligning to TRBD1. This CDR3 spans 14 amino acids. Trimming cost V 3 bases and J 2 bases; bases outside gene matches: 1. From germline, CDR1 is LNHDA and CDR2 SQIVND (reference sequence). CDR3 nucleotides: TGTGCCAGTAGTATCGGGACAGGGAACTATGGCTACACCTTC. Its translation is CASSIGTGNYGYTF.

The V and J genes are TRBV7-9 and TRBJ1-2; weak D call: TRBD1 (6 bases). The germline V gene has CDR1 SEHNR and CDR2 FQNEAQ (reference sequence). CDR3 length: 15 amino acids. V lost 5 bases to trimming and J lost 4 bases, with 17 bases between them. The CDR3 loop reads CASSPSGAWGYGYTF. The CDR3 DNA reads as TGTGCCAGCAGCCCCTCAGGGGCGTGGGGCTATGGCTACACCTTC. The full variable domain, completed using reference TRBV7-9 and TRBJ1-2, is DTGVSQNPRHKITKRGQNVTFRCDPISEHNRLYWYRQTLGQGPEFLTYFQNEAQLEKSRLLSDRFSAERPKGSFSTLEIQRTEQGDSAMYLCASSPSGAWGYGYTFGSGTRLTVV.

This clone was picked up a small number of times. V usage is TRBV25-1 and J usage is TRBJ1-1, with TRBD1 matching over 7 bases. This CDR3 region has 13 residues. The J segment lost 7 bases and the V segment lost 4 bases, leaving 6 bases of the junction unmatched. Germline CDR1 MGHDK, CDR2 SYGVNS. The DNA for the CDR3 is TGTGCCAGCAGTGCACAGGGGAGGCATGAAGCTTTCTTT. Its translation: CASSAQGRHEAFF.

The chain joins TRBV7-9 to TRBJ1-2, with D perhaps matching TRBD1 (5 bases). Per the germline V gene, CDR1 is SEHNR and CDR2 is FQNEAQ (reference sequence). This CDR3 contains 13 residues. Trimming took 5 bases from V and 4 from J, leaving 11 bases between them. CDR3 protein: CASSPRGLYGYTF. CDR3 sequence (DNA): TGTGCCAGCAGCCCAAGGGGCCTCTATGGCTACACCTTC. Full variable domain (missing parts from reference TRBV7-9 and TRBJ1-2): DTGVSQNPRHKITKRGQNVTFRCDPISEHNRLYWYRQTLGQGPEFLTYFQNEAQLEKSRLLSDRFSAERPKGSFSTLEIQRTEQGDSAMYLCASSPRGLYGYTFGSGTRLTVV.

The CDR3 region has the DNA TGTGCCAGCAGGTACGGTTCCAATCAGCCCCAGCATTTT. It yields the protein CASRYGSNQPQHF. The chain joins TRBV12-3 or TRBV12-4 to TRBJ1-5; D is ambiguous. V lost 6 bases and J lost 3, with 9 bases in between. The CDR3 spans 13 residues.

The genes are TRBV12-5 and TRBJ1-1; D perhaps matches TRBD1 (5 bases). This CDR3 comprises 13 residues. Germline V gene lookup returns CDR1 LGHNT and CDR2 FRNRAP. With 3 bases removed from V and 5 bases from J, the gap between germline ends came to 10 bases. CDR3 DNA: TGTGCTAGTGGTTTCAAGGAGGGGACTGAAGCTTTCTTT. Residues: CASGFKEGTEAFF. The whole variable domain, filled in from reference TRBV12-5 and TRBJ1-1, reads DARVTQTPRHKVTEMGQEVTMRCQPILGHNTVFWYRQTMMQGLELLAYFRNRAPLDDSGMPKDRFSAEMPDATLATLKIQPSEPRDSAVYFCASGFKEGTEAFFGQGTRLTVV.

V usage is TRBV14 and J usage is TRBJ2-3; TRBD2 might be the D (6 bases). The CDR3 runs 16 residues. The ends were cut back, 1 base at V and 2 bases at J, with 13 bases in the middle. Germline values: CDR1 SGHDN, CDR2 FVKESK. This chain's CDR3 is CASSQVAWEVTDTQYF. In DNA form, the CDR3 reads TGTGCCAGCAGCCAAGTCGCGTGGGAGGTCACAGATACGCAGTATTTT.

This rearrangement joins TRBV7-6 to TRBJ2-7; D may be TRBD1 (6 bases). The CDR3 spans 12 residues. The germline V and J ends were trimmed by 1 base and 6 bases, with 7 bases remaining between them. Germline CDR1 and CDR2: SGHVS and FNYEAQ. The CDR3 protein is CASSLVQGEQYF. The CDR3 DNA reads as TGTGCCAGCAGCTTAGTACAGGGCGAGCAGTACTTC.

The chain recombines TRBV2 with TRBJ1-1; D not certain. The germline gives CDR1 SNHLY, CDR2 FYNNEI. With 7 bases removed from V and 3 bases from J, the gap between germline ends came to 18 bases. The CDR3 loop spans 15 amino acids. The CDR3 bases are TGTGCCAGCAAAGATTCCCCACCGGTGGACACTGAAGCTTTCTTT. Amino acids: CASKDSPPVDTEAFF.

This clone appeared once. The rearrangement joins TRBV6-5 to TRBJ1-2; maybe TRBD1 (5 bases). Germline CDR1 reads MNHEY; CDR2 reads SVGAGI. V lost 7 bases to trimming and J lost 8 bases, with 20 bases between them. There are 14 residues in the CDR3. The chain's CDR3 is CASTSPGQGRGYTF. The CDR3 DNA reads as TGTGCCAGCACTTCCCCTGGGCAGGGTCGGGGCTACACCTTC.

V is TRBV11-3 and J is TRBJ2-7; TRBD1 is a possible D gene (6 bases). The CDR3 spans 13 residues. The V gene's germline CDR1 is SGHNT and CDR2 YENEEA. With 1 base removed from V and 6 bases from J, the gap between germline ends came to 10 bases. CDR3 nucleotide sequence: TGTGCCAGCAGCTTAGCGGGCAGGGGCGAGCAGTACTTC. Translated: CASSLAGRGEQYF.

This clone appeared many times. V usage is TRBV10-2 and J usage is TRBJ2-1; 14 nucleotides align to TRBD2. The trim removed 8 bases at V and 8 bases at J, leaving 20 bases unmatched. The CDR3 has 19 residues. CDR1 WSHSY and CDR2 SAAADI come from the germline V gene. DNA for the CDR3: TGCGCCAGCCTAAGCCCGACTAGCGGGAGGGCCTCTCCAGGGGATGAGCAGTTCTTC. The encoded protein is CASLSPTSGRASPGDEQFF.

Here the CDR3 DNA reads TGTGCTAGTGCCCCCTTACGGACTAGCGGGACTTACAATGAGCAGTTCTTC. It specifies CASAPLRTSGTYNEQFF. This rearrangement joins TRBV12-5 to TRBJ2-1; 12 nucleotides align to TRBD2. The V gene end was trimmed by 7 bases and the J gene end by 4 bases; junction bases not matched to a gene: 11. CDR1 LGHNT and CDR2 FRNRAP come from the germline V gene. CDR3 size: 17 residues.

V usage is TRBV10-1 and J usage is TRBJ1-5; perhaps TRBD1 as D (6 bases). Trimming left V 7 bases short and J 4 bases short, with 20 bases between. Germline V gives CDR1 WNHNN, CDR2 SYGVQD (reference sequence). This CDR3 has 16 residues. In DNA form, the CDR3 reads TGCGCCAGCAAGTCATCCGGATTCAGGGGTAATCAGCCCCAGCATTTT. This sequence encodes CASKSSGFRGNQPQHF.

The J gene is TRBJ2-1, the V gene TRBV6-5; D is possibly TRBD1 (6 bases). The length of the CDR3 is 15 residues. CDR1 MNHEY and CDR2 SVGAGI come from the germline V gene. V lost 2 bases to trimming and J lost 9 bases, with 17 bases between them. The CDR3 protein is CASSYLPMGASEQFF. The CDR3 DNA reads TGTGCCAGCAGTTACCTACCGATGGGGGCGAGTGAGCAGTTCTTC.

This clone occurred once. This chain connects TRBV11-3 to TRBJ1-1, with D unresolved. V lost 1 base to trimming and J lost 1 base, with 10 bases between them. The CDR3 loop spans 15 amino acids. Germline CDR1 is SGHNT and CDR2 is YENEEA. In DNA, the CDR3 is TGTGCCAGCAGCTTAGCGGGAGGTGGGAACACTGAAGCTTTCTTT. As protein: CASSLAGGGNTEAFF.